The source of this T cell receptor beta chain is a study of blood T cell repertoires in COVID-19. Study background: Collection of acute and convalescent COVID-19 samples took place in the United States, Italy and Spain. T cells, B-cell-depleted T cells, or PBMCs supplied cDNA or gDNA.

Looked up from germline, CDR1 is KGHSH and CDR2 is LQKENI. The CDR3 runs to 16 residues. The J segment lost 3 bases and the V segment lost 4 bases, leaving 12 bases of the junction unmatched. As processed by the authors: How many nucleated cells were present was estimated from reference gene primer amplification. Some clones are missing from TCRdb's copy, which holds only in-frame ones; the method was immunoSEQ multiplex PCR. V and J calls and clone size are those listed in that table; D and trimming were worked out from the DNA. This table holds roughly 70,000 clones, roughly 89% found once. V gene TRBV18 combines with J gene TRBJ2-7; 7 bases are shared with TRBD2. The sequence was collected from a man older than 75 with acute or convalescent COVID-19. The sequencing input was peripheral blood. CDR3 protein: CASSRVRQGGNYEQYF. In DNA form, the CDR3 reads TGTGCCAGCTCACGAGTGCGGCAGGGAGGGAACTACGAGCAGTACTTC.